The 20 T cell receptor beta chains below come from one sample, sequenced in a study of monozygotic twins with inflammatory bowel disease. With the 5' RACE reads reprocessed, TCRdb shows one record per CDR3 protein and no DNA. Its table lists 190,000 or so distinct CDR3 sequences. Input material: blood. The origin of the receptors is a human donor with ulcerative colitis or Crohn's disease, or a healthy co-twin of an affected twin (not recorded which).

This chain joins TRBV5-1 and TRBJ1-1. Germline V gene sequence: CDR1 SGHRS, CDR2 YFSETQ. The CDR3 is made up of 16 amino acids. CDR3 residues: CASRSTRTGGWVGAFF.

The V and J genes are TRBV25-1 and TRBJ1-2; TCRdb lists TRBD1, though no DNA is available to test this call. The germline gives CDR1 MGHDK, CDR2 SYGVNS. The CDR3 is made up of 16 amino acids. The CDR3 region is CASSEATPRGGYGYTF.

The CDR3 spells CASSRAPMETQYF. This chain links TRBV18 with TRBJ2-5; without DNA, the TCRdb call of TRBD1 cannot be checked. Per the germline V gene, CDR1 is KGHSH and CDR2 is LQKENI. The CDR3 is 13 residues long.

The chain couples TRBV9 to TRBJ2-5; the TCRdb D gene call, TRBD2, has no DNA to confirm it. CDR1 and CDR2 (germline): SGDLS, YYNGEE. The CDR3 length is 15 residues. CDR3 loop: CASSVASGGSETQYF.

The genes are TRBV20-1 and TRBJ2-2; TCRdb indicates TRBD1, and absent DNA this call remains unverified. Germline values: CDR1 DFQATT, CDR2 SNEGSKA (reference sequence). This CDR3 contains 14 residues. The chain's CDR3 is CSARPGGNTGELFF.

The rearrangement links TRBV5-1 to TRBJ1-5; no DNA is available, so the TRBD1 call from TCRdb remains unchecked. This CDR3 has 13 amino acids. Germline V gene sequence: CDR1 SGHRS, CDR2 YFSETQ. CDR3 sequence reads: CASSLAPGQPQHF.

This rearrangement joins TRBV24-1 to TRBJ1-1. Germline CDR1 reads KGHDR; CDR2 reads SFDVKD. This CDR3 contains 13 residues. The CDR3 loop reads CATSGRGSTEAFF.

The V call is TRBV6-1, the J call TRBJ1-1; TCRdb's assignment of TRBD1 cannot be checked, as there is no DNA. This CDR3 has 14 amino acids. CDR1 is MNHNS and CDR2 is SASEGT in the germline V gene. The CDR3: CASRRTGGGTEAFF.

V and J are TRBV20-1 and TRBJ2-7. The CDR3 loop spans 15 amino acids. CDR1 is DFQATT and CDR2 is SNEGSKA in the germline V gene (reference sequence). The CDR3 loop reads CSARDGWGGSYEQYF.

The chain couples TRBV5-1 to TRBJ1-4. CDR3 length equals 15 residues. Germline V lookup: CDR1 SGHRS, CDR2 YFSETQ. This CDR3 reads CASSLVPTTGEKLFF.

The chain is built from TRBV4-2 and TRBJ2-1. CDR3 length: 16 residues. CDR1 is LGHNA, CDR2 YNFKEQ, per germline. The CDR3 protein is CASSQVQRGLYYEQFF.

The chain links TRBV5-1 to TRBJ2-1; TCRdb's D gene call, TRBD1, goes unchecked for lack of DNA. Germline loops: CDR1 SGHRS, CDR2 YFSETQ. CDR3 length equals 16 residues. CDR3: CASSFYPGQGYNEQFF.

The chain joins TRBV6-1 to TRBJ2-1; absent DNA, TCRdb's TRBD2 call cannot be checked. The CDR3 covers 15 residues. Germline values: CDR1 MNHNS, CDR2 SASEGT. The CDR3: CASSRGGDGRNEQFF.

The chain couples TRBV20-1 to TRBJ2-1. The CDR3 covers 13 residues. Germline CDR1 reads DFQATT; CDR2 reads SNEGSKA (reference sequence). This chain's CDR3 is CSARGGSYNEQFF.

The rearrangement uses TRBV20-1 and TRBJ1-5; TCRdb's assignment of TRBD1 cannot be checked, as there is no DNA. This CDR3 comprises 13 residues. Germline CDR1 reads DFQATT; CDR2 reads SNEGSKA (reference sequence). CDR3 amino acids: CSAPPGSNQPQHF.

J is TRBJ2-3 and V is TRBV5-1; TCRdb's D call of TRBD1 is untestable without DNA. The CDR3 has 15 residues. CDR1 SGHRS and CDR2 YFSETQ come from the germline V gene. The CDR3 here is CASSFPGRSSDTQYF.

V usage is TRBV20-1 and J usage is TRBJ1-1. This CDR3 has 13 amino acids. CDR1 DFQATT and CDR2 SNEGSKA come from the germline V gene (reference sequence). The CDR3: CSARVLGSTEAFF.

The V call is TRBV6-5, the J call TRBJ2-5; TCRdb outputs TRBD1, but without DNA this stays unchecked. This CDR3 comprises 17 residues. Germline V gene lookup returns CDR1 MNHEY and CDR2 SVGAGI. The CDR3: CASSYTVGTGAEETQYF.

V is TRBV3-1 and J is TRBJ1-1; TCRdb picks TRBD1, but there is no DNA to check that call. The CDR3 contains 13 residues. From germline, CDR1 is LGHDT and CDR2 YNNKEL (reference sequence). CDR3 in amino acids: CASSFWGPGGAFF.

This chain connects TRBV7-9 to TRBJ1-1. Germline lookup yields CDR1 SEHNR and CDR2 FQNEAQ (reference sequence). The CDR3 runs 15 residues. This chain's CDR3 is CASSPLGEANTEAFF. Using reference TRBV7-9 and TRBJ1-1 for the parts outside the CDR3, the full variable domain is DTGVSQNPRHKITKRGQNVTFRCDPISEHNRLYWYRQTLGQGPEFLTYFQNEAQLEKSRLLSDRFSAERPKGSFSTLEIQRTEQGDSAMYLCASSPLGEANTEAFFGQGTRLTVV.